This TCR beta chain was captured by sequencing in a study of molecular identifiers for immune sequencing clone quantification. Background on the study: Replicates partitioned RNA from around 20,000 or 100,000 naive CD8 cells into five parts, sequencing four. Study observations and caveats: Among about a million naive cells, spiked Jurkat TCR RNA from a single cell was reportedly detectable.

Germline trimming cut 0 bases from V and 6 bases from J; bases unmatched to any gene: 7. Germline CDR1 reads DFQATT; CDR2 reads SNEGSKA (reference sequence). This CDR3 spans 15 amino acids. The sample holds a few counts of this clonotype. Its antigen is currently unknown. In the sort, naive CD8 T cells were defined as CD8+CD4-CCR7+CD45RA+. TCRdb called the PCR reads again in MiXCR, with one record for every CDR3 protein. The repertoire has under 650,000 distinct CDR3 sequences, 15% to 20% of them found once; the top ten carry roughly 0.83%. The V call is TRBV20-1, the J call TRBJ2-3, with TRBD2 identical over 9 bases. The specimen was naive CD8+ T cells from blood, with Jurkat cell RNA spiked in. Documented subset: FACS-sorted CD8+CD4-CCR7+CD45RA+ naive T cells. The receptor's source is a human donor in good health. Some libraries in this study had Jurkat cell RNA spiked in. CDR3 in amino acids: CSARDGASGEDTQYF. Here the CDR3 DNA reads TGCAGTGCTAGAGATGGCGCTAGCGGGGAGGATACGCAGTATTTT.